These 14 T cell receptor beta chains were sequenced from one sample in a study of blood T cells in healthy people across ages. A second roughly 7 to 12 cycle PCR used barcoded and J-beta primers. TCRdb used MiXCR to reprocess the 5' RACE reads, holding one entry per CDR3 protein. The sample lists about 2 million distinct CDR3 sequences; just under 50% were seen once. Sequencing was done on a sample of blood. The receptor set was obtained from a woman aged 35 to 49 in good health.

V is TRBV9 and J is TRBJ2-2; unclear D gene. This CDR3 spans 13 amino acids. V was shortened by 0 bases and J by 5 bases, with 5 bases between the two germline ends. Germline V gene data show CDR1 as SGDLS and CDR2 as YYNGEE. This CDR3 reads CASSVGQTGELFF. The CDR3 bases are TGTGCCAGCAGCGTAGGTCAAACCGGGGAGCTGTTTTTT.

The CDR3 loop reads CASSPLDPRWAGGRQETQYF. CDR3 DNA: TGTGCCAGCAGCCCTCTAGATCCCCGGTGGGCGGGGGGCAGGCAAGAGACCCAGTACTTC. The chain links TRBV3-1 to TRBJ2-5, with 8 bases matching TRBD2. Germline trimming cut 4 bases from V and 2 bases from J; bases unmatched to any gene: 21. This CDR3 has 20 residues. Germline CDR1 and CDR2: LGHDT and YNNKEL (reference sequence).

This chain joins TRBV4-3 and TRBJ2-3; D is possibly TRBD2 (5 bases). V was pared by 2 bases and J by 4 bases, with 13 bases between. Germline lookup yields CDR1 LGHNA and CDR2 YSLEER. This CDR3 has 15 amino acids. Here the CDR3 DNA reads TGCGCCAGCAGCCAACAACGAGCGGCCCCAGATACGCAGTATTTT. This codes for CASSQQRAAPDTQYF.

Regarding this clonotype: One base away lies a much larger clone, so this may be a sequencing read error. The chain links TRBV11-1 to TRBJ1-2, with TRBD1 as a possible D gene (6 bases). From germline, CDR1 is SGHAT and CDR2 FQDESV (reference sequence). Trimming cost V 5 bases and J 3 bases, with 10 bases left between them. This CDR3 region has 13 residues. CDR3 residues: CASSADSYYGYTF. CDR3 in DNA: TGTGCCAGCAGCGCGGACAGTTACTATGGCTACACCTTC.

The V gene is TRBV29-1, the J gene TRBJ2-4; 7 bases fit TRBD2. The CDR3 totals 13 residues. Germline-derived CDR1 and CDR2 are SQVTM and ANQGSEA. V was clipped by 1 base and J by 13 bases; unmatched bases: 10. As DNA, the CDR3 is TGCAGCGTTGAAGCCAATTGGGAGGGAGAGCAGTACTTC. This encodes CSVEANWEGEQYF.

This chain links TRBV2 with TRBJ1-5; D may be TRBD1 (5 bases). This CDR3 is built from 15 residues. The V end lost 3 bases, the J end lost 9 bases, and 18 bases lay between the germline ends. Per the germline V gene, CDR1 is SNHLY and CDR2 is FYNNEI. CDR3 in amino acids: CASSDVFRYRGPQHF. The CDR3 DNA follows: TGTGCCAGCAGTGACGTGTTCCGCTATAGGGGGCCCCAGCATTTT.

This clonotype was picked up a small number of times. The chain uses TRBV5-1 and TRBJ1-2; TRBD1 agrees at 9 bases. Germline assignment: CDR1 SGHRS and CDR2 YFSETQ. The ends lost 4 bases at V and 6 bases at J; junction bases unmatched: 19. There are 18 residues in the CDR3. The CDR3 DNA reads as TGCGCCAGCAGCACCCTGGACAGGGGCGTCCGCCCGTCAAATGGCTACACCTTC. It encodes CASSTLDRGVRPSNGYTF. Full variable domain (outside the CDR3, taken from reference TRBV5-1 and TRBJ1-2): KAGVTQTPRYLIKTRGQQVTLSCSPISGHRSVSWYQQTPGQGLQFLFEYFSETQRNKGNFPGRFSGRQFSNSRSEMNVSTLELGDSALYLCASSTLDRGVRPSNGYTFGSGTRLTVV.

This clonotype has only a few counts. V is TRBV4-1 and J is TRBJ2-7; perhaps TRBD1 as D (5 bases). CDR1 is MGHRA and CDR2 is YSYEKL in the germline V gene. Trimming left V 0 bases short and J 3 bases short, with 12 bases between. CDR3 length: 15 amino acids. The CDR3, as DNA: TGCGCCAGCAGCCAAGAAGGGGTTAGCCTCTACGAGCAGTACTTC. This sequence encodes CASSQEGVSLYEQYF.

The V call is TRBV7-2, the J call TRBJ1-1, with 8 positions matching TRBD1. The V and J ends lost 5 bases and 5 bases, in that order; junction bases with no gene match: 10. This CDR3 is built from 15 residues. In germline, CDR1 is SGHTA, CDR2 FQGNSA. As DNA, the CDR3 is TGTGCCAGCAGCACTTGGACAGGGTGGAGGACTGAAGCTTTCTTT. This translates into CASSTWTGWRTEAFF.

J is TRBJ2-5 and V is TRBV24-1; D is undetermined. The V end lost 0 bases, the J end lost 2 bases, and 6 bases lay between the germline ends. This CDR3 is built from 14 residues. Germline-derived CDR1 and CDR2 are KGHDR and SFDVKD. The CDR3 reads CATSDLGVQETQYF. In DNA, the CDR3 is TGTGCCACCAGTGATTTGGGGGTTCAAGAGACCCAGTACTTC.

This clonotype was found once. V gene TRBV20-1 combines with J gene TRBJ2-1, with D unresolved. Judging by the DNA end, TRBJ2-7 fits better; the J call may be wrong. The germline V gene has CDR1 DFQATT and CDR2 SNEGSKA (reference sequence). There are 14 residues in the CDR3. Here the CDR3 DNA reads TGCAGTGCTAGAGGGGCCCCTGTTTACAATGAGCAGTACTTC. Translated, it gives CSARGAPVYNEQYF.

The genes are TRBV3-1 and TRBJ1-5; D not certain. The germline V and J ends were trimmed by 2 bases and 0 bases, with 5 bases remaining between them. The CDR3 is 14 residues long. Per the germline V gene, CDR1 is LGHDT and CDR2 is YNNKEL (reference sequence). The CDR3 spells CASSQRASNQPQHF. The CDR3 coding sequence is TGTGCCAGCAGCCAAAGGGCTAGCAATCAGCCCCAGCATTTT.

This clonotype has a handful of counts. The chain links TRBV5-1 to TRBJ1-4, with TRBD1 matching 8 bases. V lost 2 bases to trimming and J lost 0 bases; unmatched junction nucleotides: 9. The germline V gene has CDR1 SGHRS and CDR2 YFSETQ. This CDR3 is built from 18 residues. CDR3 nucleotides: TGCGCCAGCAGCTTTGGACAGGGCCTCGCCGCAACTAATGAAAAACTGTTTTTT. Amino acid sequence: CASSFGQGLAATNEKLFF.

Only a few counts were recorded for this clonotype. J is TRBJ1-6 and V is TRBV6-5; the D is unclear. V gave up 6 bases and J gave up 8 bases, with 14 bases separating them. CDR3 length equals 14 residues. Germline V gene lookup returns CDR1 MNHEY and CDR2 SVGAGI. Written as DNA, the CDR3 is TGTGCCAGCAGCAGGACGGCGGAATATTCACCCCTCCACTTT. Translated: CASSRTAEYSPLHF.